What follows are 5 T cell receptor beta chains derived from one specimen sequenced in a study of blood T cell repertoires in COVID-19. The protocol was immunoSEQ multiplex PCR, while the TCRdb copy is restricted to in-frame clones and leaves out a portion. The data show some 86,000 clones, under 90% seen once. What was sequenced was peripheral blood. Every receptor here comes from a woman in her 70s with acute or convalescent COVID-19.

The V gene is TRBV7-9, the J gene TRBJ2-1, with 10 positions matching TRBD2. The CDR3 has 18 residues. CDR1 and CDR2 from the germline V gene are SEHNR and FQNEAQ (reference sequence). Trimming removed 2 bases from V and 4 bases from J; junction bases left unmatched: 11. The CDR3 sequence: CASSLPQHPTSGYNEQFF. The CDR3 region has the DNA TGTGCCAGCAGCTTACCGCAGCACCCGACTAGCGGGTACAATGAGCAGTTCTTC.

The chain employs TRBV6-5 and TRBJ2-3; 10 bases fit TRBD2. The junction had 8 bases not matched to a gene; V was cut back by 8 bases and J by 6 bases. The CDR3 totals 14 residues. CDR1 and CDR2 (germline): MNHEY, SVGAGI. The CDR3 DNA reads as TGTGCCAGCCGATCTCTAGCGGGAGTTGATACGCAGTATTTT. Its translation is CASRSLAGVDTQYF.

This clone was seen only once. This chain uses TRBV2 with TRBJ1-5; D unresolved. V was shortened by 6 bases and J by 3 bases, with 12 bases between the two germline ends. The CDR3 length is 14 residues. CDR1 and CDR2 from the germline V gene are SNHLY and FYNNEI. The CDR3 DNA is TGTGCCAGCAGGCCCAGCCAGGACAATCAGCCCCAGCATTTT. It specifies CASRPSQDNQPQHF.

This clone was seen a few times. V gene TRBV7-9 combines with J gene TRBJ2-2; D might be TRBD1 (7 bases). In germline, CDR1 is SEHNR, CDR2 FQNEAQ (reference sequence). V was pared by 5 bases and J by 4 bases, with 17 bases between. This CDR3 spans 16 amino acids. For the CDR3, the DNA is TGTGCCAGCAGCGTTCAGGGGGGTTCGGGCACCGGGGAGCTGTTTTTT. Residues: CASSVQGGSGTGELFF.

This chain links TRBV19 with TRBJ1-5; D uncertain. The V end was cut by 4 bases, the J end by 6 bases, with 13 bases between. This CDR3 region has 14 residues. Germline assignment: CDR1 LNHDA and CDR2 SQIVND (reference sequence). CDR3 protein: CASSTPGFSQPQHF. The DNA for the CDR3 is TGTGCCAGTAGTACACCGGGTTTTAGTCAGCCCCAGCATTTT.